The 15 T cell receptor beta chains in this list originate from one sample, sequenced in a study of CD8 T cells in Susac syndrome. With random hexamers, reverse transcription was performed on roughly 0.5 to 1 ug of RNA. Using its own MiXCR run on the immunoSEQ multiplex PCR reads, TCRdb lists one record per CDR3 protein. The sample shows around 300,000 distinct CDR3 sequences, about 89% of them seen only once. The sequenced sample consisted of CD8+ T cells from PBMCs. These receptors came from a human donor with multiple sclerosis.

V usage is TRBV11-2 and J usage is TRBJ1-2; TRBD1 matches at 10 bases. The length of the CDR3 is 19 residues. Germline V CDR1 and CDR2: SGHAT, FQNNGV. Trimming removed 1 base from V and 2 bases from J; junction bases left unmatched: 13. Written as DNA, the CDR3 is TGTGCCAGCAGCTTAGTACATCGGGACAGGGGACTTTTAAACTATGGCTACACCTTC. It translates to CASSLVHRDRGLLNYGYTF. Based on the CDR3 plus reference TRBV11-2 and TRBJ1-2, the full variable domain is EAGVAQSPRYKIIEKRQSVAFWCNPISGHATLYWYQQILGQGPKLLIQFQNNGVVDDSQLPKDRFSAERLKGVDSTLKIQPAKLEDSAVYLCASSLVHRDRGLLNYGYTFGSGTRLTVV.

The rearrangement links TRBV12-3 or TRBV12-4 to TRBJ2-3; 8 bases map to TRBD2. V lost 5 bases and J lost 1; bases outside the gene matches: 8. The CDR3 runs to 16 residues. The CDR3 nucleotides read TGTGCCAGCAGTCCTCACAGCGGGAGACGCACAGATACGCAGTATTTT. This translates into CASSPHSGRRTDTQYF.

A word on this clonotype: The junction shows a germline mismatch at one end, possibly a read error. The CDR3 reads CASSLGAYNERFF. The DNA of the CDR3 is TGTGCCAGCAGTTTAGGGGCGTACAATGAGCGGTTCTTC. The chain joins TRBV12-3 or TRBV12-4 to TRBJ2-1; D gene unclear. This CDR3 is built from 13 residues.

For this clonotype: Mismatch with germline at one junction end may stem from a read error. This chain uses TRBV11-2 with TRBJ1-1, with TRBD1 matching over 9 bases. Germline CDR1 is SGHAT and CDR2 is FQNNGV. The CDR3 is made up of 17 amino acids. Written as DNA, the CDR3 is TGTGCCAGCAGCTTAGTAGTCAGGGACAGGGAGCCGACTGGAGCTTTCTTT. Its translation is CASSLVVRDREPTGAFF.

The CDR3 loop reads CASSSSRMDRKNQPQHF. The CDR3 DNA sequence: TGTGCCAGCAGCTCCTCCCGAATGGACAGGAAAAATCAGCCCCAGCATTTT. The chain recombines TRBV7-9 with TRBJ1-5; 7 positions match TRBD1. The CDR3 totals 17 residues. With 4 bases clipped from V and 4 bases from J, the junction kept 13 bases outside the gene matches. The germline V gene has CDR1 SEHNR and CDR2 FQNEAQ (reference sequence).

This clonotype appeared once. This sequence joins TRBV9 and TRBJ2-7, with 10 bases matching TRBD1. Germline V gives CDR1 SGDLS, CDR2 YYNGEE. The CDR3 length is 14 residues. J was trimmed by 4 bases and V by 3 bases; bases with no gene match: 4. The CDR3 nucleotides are TGTGCCAGCAGCGCTTCGGGACAGGGGTACGAGCAGTACTTC. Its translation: CASSASGQGYEQYF.

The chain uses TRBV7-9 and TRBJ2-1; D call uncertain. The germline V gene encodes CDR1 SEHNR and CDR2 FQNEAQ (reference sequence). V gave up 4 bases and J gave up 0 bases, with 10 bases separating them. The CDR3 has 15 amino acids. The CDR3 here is CASSSAVSSYNEQFF. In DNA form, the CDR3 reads TGTGCCAGCAGCTCCGCGGTGAGCTCCTACAATGAGCAGTTCTTC.

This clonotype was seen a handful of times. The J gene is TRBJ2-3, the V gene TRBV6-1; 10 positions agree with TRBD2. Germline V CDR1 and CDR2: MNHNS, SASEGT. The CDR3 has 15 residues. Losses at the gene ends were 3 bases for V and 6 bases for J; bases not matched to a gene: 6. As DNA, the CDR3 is TGTGCCAGCAGTGACCTAGCGGGAGCGGAGGATACGCAGTATTTT. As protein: CASSDLAGAEDTQYF.

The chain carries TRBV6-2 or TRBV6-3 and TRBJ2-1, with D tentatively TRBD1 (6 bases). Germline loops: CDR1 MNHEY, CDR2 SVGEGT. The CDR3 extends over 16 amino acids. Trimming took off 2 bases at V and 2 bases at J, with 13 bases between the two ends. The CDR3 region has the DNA TGTGCCAGCAGTTACGGGGGCGGCTTCACCTACAATGAGCAGTTCTTC. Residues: CASSYGGGFTYNEQFF.

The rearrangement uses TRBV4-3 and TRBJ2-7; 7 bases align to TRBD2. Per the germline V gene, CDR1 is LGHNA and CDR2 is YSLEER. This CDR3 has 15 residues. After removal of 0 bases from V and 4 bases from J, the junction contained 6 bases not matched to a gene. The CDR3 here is CASSQDSGARYEQYF. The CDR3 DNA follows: TGCGCCAGCAGCCAAGACAGCGGGGCCCGTTACGAGCAGTACTTC.

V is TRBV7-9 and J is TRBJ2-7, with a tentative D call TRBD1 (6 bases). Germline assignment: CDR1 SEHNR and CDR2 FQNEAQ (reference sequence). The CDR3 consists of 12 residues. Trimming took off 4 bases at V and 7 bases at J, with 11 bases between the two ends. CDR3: CASSSGEPEQYF. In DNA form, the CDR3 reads TGTGCCAGCAGCTCAGGGGAGCCGGAGCAGTACTTC. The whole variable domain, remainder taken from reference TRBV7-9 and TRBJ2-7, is DTGVSQNPRHKITKRGQNVTFRCDPISEHNRLYWYRQTLGQGPEFLTYFQNEAQLEKSRLLSDRFSAERPKGSFSTLEIQRTEQGDSAMYLCASSSGEPEQYFGPGTRLTVT.

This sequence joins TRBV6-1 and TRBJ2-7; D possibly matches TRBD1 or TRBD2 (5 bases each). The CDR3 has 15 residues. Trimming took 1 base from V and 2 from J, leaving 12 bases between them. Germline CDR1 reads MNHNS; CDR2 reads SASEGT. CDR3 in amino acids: CASSEVRGPPYEQYF. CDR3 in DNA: TGTGCCAGCAGTGAAGTGAGGGGACCCCCCTACGAGCAGTACTTC.

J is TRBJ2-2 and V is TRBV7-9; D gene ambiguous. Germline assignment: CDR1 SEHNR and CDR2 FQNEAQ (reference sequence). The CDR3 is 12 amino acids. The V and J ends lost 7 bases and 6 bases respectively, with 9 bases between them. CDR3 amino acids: CASTRPPGELFF. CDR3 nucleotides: TGTGCCAGCACCCGACCGCCCGGGGAGCTGTTTTTT.

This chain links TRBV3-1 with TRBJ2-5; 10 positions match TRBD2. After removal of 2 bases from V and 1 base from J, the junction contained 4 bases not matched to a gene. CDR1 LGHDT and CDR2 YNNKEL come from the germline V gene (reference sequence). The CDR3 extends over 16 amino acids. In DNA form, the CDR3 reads TGTGCCAGCAGCCAACCGGGACTAGCGCTCCAAGAGACCCAGTACTTC. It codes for CASSQPGLALQETQYF.

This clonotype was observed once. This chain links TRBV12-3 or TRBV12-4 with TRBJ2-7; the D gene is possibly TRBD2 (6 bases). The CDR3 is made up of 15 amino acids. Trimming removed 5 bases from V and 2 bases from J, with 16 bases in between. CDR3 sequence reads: CASSLGKTGAYEQYF. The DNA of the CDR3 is TGTGCCAGCAGTCTGGGGAAGACGGGAGCCTACGAGCAGTACTTC.